This entry features one T cell receptor beta chain sequence. Deep-level settings were used for running the assay. The assay was immunoSEQ multiplex PCR, and TCRdb's table has in-frame clones only and misses some. The repertoire holds approximately 2.3 million clones, 93% seen once, with approximately 0.4% in the top ten. The data were taken from a study of shared clonotypes between healthy human individuals. Trimming took off 0 bases at V and 0 bases at J, with 23 bases between the two ends. The CDR3 covers 20 residues. CDR1 is LGHNA, CDR2 YNFKEQ, per germline. Sequencing was carried out using naive CD4+ T cells from PBMCs. The subset here: CD45RA+ positively selected. The rearrangement uses TRBV4-2 and TRBJ1-2, with TRBD1 as a possible D gene (6 bases). The origin of this receptor is a young man in good health. Some clones in this sample may be carry-over from other donors' samples. Here the CDR3 reads CASSQDYKLPPGASNYGYTF. DNA for the CDR3: TGTGCCAGCAGCCAAGATTATAAACTTCCTCCGGGGGCCTCTAACTATGGCTACACCTTC.